The next 18 T cell receptor beta chains were all read from a single sample in a study of CD8+CD57+ T cells in acquired aplastic anemia. Those patients picked for sequencing had displayed CD8+CD57+ cell expansion on flow cytometry. The template used for profiling TCR beta VDJ and CDR3 was genomic DNA. Via MiXCR, TCRdb re-called the reads, giving one row per CDR3 protein. The data contain 200,000 to 300,000 distinct CDR3 sequences, less than 85% of them singletons. Sequenced material: sorted CD4+, CD8+, or CD8+CD57+ T cells (not recorded which) from PBMCs. Receptor source: a human donor with aplastic anemia.

A word on this clonotype: The germline gene is not matched at one end of the junction; a read error may be the cause. The V call is TRBV4-3, the J call TRBJ2-2, with D perhaps given as TRBD1 or TRBD2 (6 bases each). Germline-derived CDR1 and CDR2 are LGHNA and YSLEER. There are 17 residues in the CDR3. CDR3 region: CASSHTPGGPNTEELFF. CDR3 sequence (DNA): TGCGCCAGCAGCCACACTCCTGGGGGGCCGAACACCGAGGAGCTGTTTTTT.

The chain is built from TRBV29-1 and TRBJ2-2, with TRBD1 identical over 12 bases. Germline CDR1 is SQVTM and CDR2 is ANQGSEA. The CDR3 has 15 amino acids. V lost 5 bases, J lost 7 bases, and 8 bases stayed unmatched. This CDR3 reads CSVSGQGARHGELFF. For the CDR3, the DNA is TGCAGCGTTTCGGGACAGGGGGCGCGTCACGGGGAGCTGTTTTTT.

Turning to this clonotype: As the CDR3 is not closed by the conserved phenylalanine or tryptophan, this likely results from a read error. The DNA is omitted, as the CDR3 cannot be located on it reliably, and the CDR3 follows TCRdb's listing. This chain joins TRBV7-9 and TRBJ2-3. Germline lookup yields CDR1 SEHNR and CDR2 FQNEAQ (reference sequence). The CDR3 is 14 amino acids long, termini counted. The CDR3 loop reads CASSLASAMSTYSV.

The chain uses TRBV7-9 and TRBJ1-5; 7 bases match TRBD1. With V trimmed by 2 bases and J by 4 bases, 5 bases remained unmatched. Per germline, CDR1 SEHNR and CDR2 FQNEAQ (reference sequence). The CDR3 spans 15 residues. CDR3 nucleotides: TGTGCCAGCAGCTTAAGTAGGGGGCCGAATCAGCCCCAGCATTTT. Translating gives CASSLSRGPNQPQHF.

V usage is TRBV7-6 and J usage is TRBJ1-1; the D is unclear. The V gene lost 1 base and the J gene lost 0 bases, with 12 bases spanning the gap. Germline values: CDR1 SGHVS, CDR2 FNYEAQ. This CDR3 spans 16 amino acids. CDR3 in amino acids: CASSLDFEGLNTEAFF. Here the CDR3 DNA reads TGTGCCAGCAGCTTAGATTTCGAGGGCTTGAACACTGAAGCTTTCTTT.

This clonotype was seen only a few times. The DNA is omitted, as the CDR3 cannot be located on it reliably, and the CDR3 follows TCRdb's listing. The CDR3 reads CASSVGADTQYFEHF. The gene calls are TRBV9 and TRBJ1-5. Inclusive of both ends, the CDR3 amounts to 15 amino acids. Germline V lookup: CDR1 SGDLS, CDR2 YYNGEE.

Concerning this clonotype: Germline and junction disagree at one end, which may indicate a read error. The genes are TRBV7-9 and TRBJ2-7; D may be TRBD2 (6 bases). From germline, CDR1 is SEHNR and CDR2 FQNEAQ (reference sequence). There are 14 residues in the CDR3. CDR3: CASSKRVGGENEHF. The CDR3 DNA sequence: TGTGCCAGCAGCAAACGGGTGGGGGGAGAGAACGAGCACTTC.

CDR3 nucleotides: TGTGCCAGCAGCTTAGGGGGTGGTGGCGTAACGACGTATTATTTT. Protein sequence: CASSLGGGGVTTYYF. The V and J genes are TRBV7-8 and TRBJ2-3; D is unclear. Germline CDR1 SGHVS, CDR2 FQNEAQ. V lost 1 base, J lost 15 bases, and 23 bases lay in between. CDR3 size: 15 residues.

This clonotype was seen ten or more times. The chain joins TRBV29-1 to TRBJ2-1; D remains ambiguous. The length of the CDR3 is 13 residues. V lost 4 bases and J 6 bases, leaving 13 bases between the germline ends. Germline V gene data show CDR1 as SQVTM and CDR2 as ANQGSEA. The CDR3 region is CSVVWRYLNEQFF. CDR3 sequence (DNA): TGCAGCGTTGTGTGGCGGTACCTCAATGAGCAGTTCTTC.

V usage is TRBV5-5 and J usage is TRBJ1-6; 7 bases are shared with TRBD1. CDR1 and CDR2 from the germline V gene are SGHKS and YYEKEE (reference sequence). V shed 4 bases and J 13 bases; nucleotides not matched to a gene: 14. The CDR3 spans 15 residues. The CDR3, as DNA: TGTGCCAGCAGCGCCGGGACAGTAAGCAATCAGCCCCTCCACTTT. This translates into CASSAGTVSNQPLHF.

This clonotype was seen a handful of times. This sequence joins TRBV10-3 and TRBJ2-5; 8 bases fit TRBD1. J gave up 5 bases and V 8 bases, and 4 bases lay outside the gene matches. Germline CDR1 reads ENHRY; CDR2 reads SYGVKD. CDR3 length equals 12 residues. CDR3 sequence: CAIAGGSETQYF. The CDR3 nucleotides read TGTGCCATCGCAGGGGGCAGTGAGACCCAGTACTTC.

The count of this clonotype is one. Relative to the germline gene, one junction end is altered; a read error may explain this. For the CDR3, the DNA is TGTGCCACCAGCTTAGCCCAATTTGCAGCTGTCTTT. Protein product: CATSLAQFAAVF. This rearrangement joins TRBV7-6 to TRBJ1-1; D is ambiguous. CDR1 is SGHVS and CDR2 is FNYEAQ in the germline V gene. This CDR3 has 12 amino acids.

The chain recombines TRBV5-1 with TRBJ2-7, with 11 bases that match TRBD2. Per the germline V gene, CDR1 is SGHRS and CDR2 is YFSETQ. This CDR3 comprises 15 residues. The V gene end was trimmed by 0 bases and the J gene end by 3 bases; junction bases not matched to a gene: 2. CDR3 in DNA: TGCGCCAGCAGCTTGGAGACTAGCGGGAACTACGAGCAGTACTTC. Its translation is CASSLETSGNYEQYF.

J is TRBJ1-5 and V is TRBV7-9; no firm D call. This CDR3 has 15 residues. The germline CDR1 and CDR2 sequences are SEHNR and FQNEAQ (reference sequence). The V gene lost 5 bases and the J gene lost 14 bases, with 25 bases spanning the gap. CDR3: CASSQDGLGRQHEHF. CDR3 DNA: TGTGCCAGCAGCCAAGATGGATTAGGACGTCAGCACGAGCATTTT.

This clonotype was counted a few times. The chain employs TRBV11-3 and TRBJ2-1; D tentatively fits TRBD1 or TRBD2 (6 bases each). Germline lookup yields CDR1 SGHNT and CDR2 YENEEA. V lost 0 bases, J lost 8 bases, and 17 bases lay in between. This CDR3 region has 16 residues. DNA of the CDR3: TGTGCCAGCAGCTTAGATCTAAGAGGGGGGAGCGATGAGCAGTTCTTC. Translating it yields CASSLDLRGGSDEQFF.

Concerning this clonotype itself: This may stem from a read error, because a much larger clone lies one nucleotide away. This chain links TRBV7-9 with TRBJ2-7, with a tentative D call TRBD1 (7 bases). This CDR3 is built from 18 residues. Germline CDR1 reads SEHNR; CDR2 reads FQNEAQ (reference sequence). Trimming cost V 3 bases and J 1 base, with 22 bases left between them. Here the CDR3 DNA reads TGTGCCAGCAGCTTTCAACGAGGCGGGACAGCCGTTTCCTACGAGCAGTACGTC. Its protein is CASSFQRGGTAVSYEQYV.

In this sample, this clonotype turned up a few times. The chain has TRBV9 and TRBJ2-1, with 7 positions matching TRBD1. Germline CDR1 SGDLS, CDR2 YYNGEE. The CDR3 loop spans 16 amino acids. V lost 3 bases and J lost 11; bases outside the gene matches: 17. The CDR3 reads CASSEGGQSTDTQQFF. The CDR3 DNA reads TGTGCCAGCAGCGAAGGGGGACAGAGCACAGATACGCAGCAGTTCTTC.

Regarding this clonotype: Lacking the conserved final phenylalanine or tryptophan, this CDR3 likely reflects a read error. It is unclear where the CDR3 begins or ends on the DNA, so no DNA is shown, and the CDR3 is as TCRdb lists it. The chain links TRBV2 to TRBJ2-1; the table assigns TRBD1, which was not confirmed against the DNA. Germline V CDR1 and CDR2: SNHLY, FYNNEI. The CDR3 is 16 amino acids long, termini counted. CDR3: CASGDGGANTQYFGSG.